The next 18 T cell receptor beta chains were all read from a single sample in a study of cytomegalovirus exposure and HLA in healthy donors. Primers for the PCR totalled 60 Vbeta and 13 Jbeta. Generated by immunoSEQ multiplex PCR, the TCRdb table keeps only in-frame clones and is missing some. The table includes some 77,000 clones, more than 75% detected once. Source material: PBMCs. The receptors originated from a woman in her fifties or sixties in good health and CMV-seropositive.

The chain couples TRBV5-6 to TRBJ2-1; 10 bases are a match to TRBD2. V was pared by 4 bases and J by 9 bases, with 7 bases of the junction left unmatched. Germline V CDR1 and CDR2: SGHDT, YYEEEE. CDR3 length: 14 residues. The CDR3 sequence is CASSSRAGGGEQFF. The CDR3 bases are TGTGCCAGCAGCAGTCGAGCGGGGGGGGGTGAGCAGTTCTTC.

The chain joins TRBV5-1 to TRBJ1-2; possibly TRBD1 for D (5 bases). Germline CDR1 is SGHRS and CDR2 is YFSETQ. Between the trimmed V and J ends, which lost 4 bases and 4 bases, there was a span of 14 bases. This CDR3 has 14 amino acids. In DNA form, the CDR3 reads TGCGCCAGCAGCGCCCATTTCGGGGGCTATGGCTACACCTTC. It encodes CASSAHFGGYGYTF.

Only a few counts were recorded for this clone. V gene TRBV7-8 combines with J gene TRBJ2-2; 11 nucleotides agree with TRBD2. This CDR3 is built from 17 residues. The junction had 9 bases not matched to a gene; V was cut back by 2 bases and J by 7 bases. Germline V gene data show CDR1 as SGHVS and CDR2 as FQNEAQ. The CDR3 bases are TGTGCCAGCAGCTTACTACTAGCGGGAGCCGCACGCGGGGAGCTGTTTTTT. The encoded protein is CASSLLLAGAARGELFF.

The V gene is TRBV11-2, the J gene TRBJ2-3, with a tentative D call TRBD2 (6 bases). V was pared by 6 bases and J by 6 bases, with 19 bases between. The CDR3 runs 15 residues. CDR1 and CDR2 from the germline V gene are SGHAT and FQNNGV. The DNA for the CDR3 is TGTGCCAGCAGACGCGGGAACAGTCGACGGGATACGCAGTATTTT. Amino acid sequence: CASRRGNSRRDTQYF.

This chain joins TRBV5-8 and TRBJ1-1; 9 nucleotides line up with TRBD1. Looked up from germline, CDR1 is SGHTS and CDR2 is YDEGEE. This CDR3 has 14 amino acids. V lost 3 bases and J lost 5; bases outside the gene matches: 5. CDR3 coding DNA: TGTGCCAGCAGCTCGACAGGGGGAGGAACTGAAGCTTTCTTT. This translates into CASSSTGGGTEAFF.

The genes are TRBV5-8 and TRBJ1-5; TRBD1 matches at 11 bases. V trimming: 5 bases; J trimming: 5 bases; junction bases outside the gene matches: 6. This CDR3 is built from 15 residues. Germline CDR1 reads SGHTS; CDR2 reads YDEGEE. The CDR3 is CASRLGTGGYQPQHF. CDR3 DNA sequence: TGTGCCAGCAGGCTGGGGACAGGGGGATATCAGCCCCAGCATTTT.

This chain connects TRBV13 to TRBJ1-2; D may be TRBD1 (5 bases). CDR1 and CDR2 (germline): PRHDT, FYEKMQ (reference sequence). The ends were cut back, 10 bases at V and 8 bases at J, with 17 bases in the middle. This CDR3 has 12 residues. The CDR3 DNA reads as TGTGCCAAGACTCGGGGGGTAGACGGCTACACCTTC. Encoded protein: CAKTRGVDGYTF.

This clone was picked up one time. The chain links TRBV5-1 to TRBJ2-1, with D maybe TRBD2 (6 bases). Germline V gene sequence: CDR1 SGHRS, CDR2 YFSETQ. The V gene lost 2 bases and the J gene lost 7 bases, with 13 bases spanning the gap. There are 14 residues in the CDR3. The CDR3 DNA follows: TGCGCCAGCAGCTTTGACCCGGGAGAGAATGAGCAGTTCTTC. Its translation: CASSFDPGENEQFF.

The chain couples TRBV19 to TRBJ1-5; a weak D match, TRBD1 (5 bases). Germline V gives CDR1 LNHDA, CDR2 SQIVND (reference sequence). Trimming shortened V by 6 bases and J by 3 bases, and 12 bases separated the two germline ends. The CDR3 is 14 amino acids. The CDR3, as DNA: TGTGCCAGTAGGGGACTTAACCTCAATCAGCCCCAGCATTTT. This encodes CASRGLNLNQPQHF.

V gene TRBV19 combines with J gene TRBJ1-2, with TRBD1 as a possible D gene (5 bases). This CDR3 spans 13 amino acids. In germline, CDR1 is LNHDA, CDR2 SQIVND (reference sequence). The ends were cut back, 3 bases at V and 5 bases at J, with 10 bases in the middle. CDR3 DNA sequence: TGTGCCAGTAGTATCCCGGGGGAGTATGGCTACACCTTC. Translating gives CASSIPGEYGYTF.

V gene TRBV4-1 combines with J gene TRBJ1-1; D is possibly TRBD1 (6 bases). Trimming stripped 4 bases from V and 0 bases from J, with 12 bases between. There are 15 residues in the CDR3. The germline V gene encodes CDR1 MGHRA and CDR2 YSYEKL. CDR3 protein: CASSRSTGLNTEAFF. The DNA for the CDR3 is TGCGCCAGCAGCCGCTCGACAGGATTGAACACTGAAGCTTTCTTT.

CDR3 in DNA: TGTGCCAGGGCCACCACTAGAAAATACACCGGGGAGCTGTTTTTT. It is translated as CARATTRKYTGELFF. The J gene is TRBJ2-2, the V gene TRBV2; D might be TRBD2 (5 bases). CDR1 SNHLY and CDR2 FYNNEI come from the germline V gene. With 9 bases removed from V and 3 bases from J, the gap between germline ends came to 17 bases. The CDR3 contains 15 residues.

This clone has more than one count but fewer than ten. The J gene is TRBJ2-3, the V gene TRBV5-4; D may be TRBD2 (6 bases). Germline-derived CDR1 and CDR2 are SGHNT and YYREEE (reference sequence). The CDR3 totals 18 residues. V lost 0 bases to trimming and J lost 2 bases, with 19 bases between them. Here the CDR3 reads CASSLGIAAGLYTDTQYF. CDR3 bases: TGTGCCAGCAGCTTGGGAATTGCGGCGGGACTCTACACAGATACGCAGTATTTT.

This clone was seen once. The CDR3: CSPQGSGEQFF. The CDR3 DNA sequence: TGCAGTCCACAGGGATCTGGTGAGCAGTTCTTC. The gene calls are TRBV20-1 and TRBJ2-1; possible D gene TRBD1, 6 bases. CDR1 and CDR2 from the germline V gene are DFQATT and SNEGSKA (reference sequence). Trimming left V 8 bases short and J 9 bases short, with 14 bases between. This CDR3 is built from 11 residues.

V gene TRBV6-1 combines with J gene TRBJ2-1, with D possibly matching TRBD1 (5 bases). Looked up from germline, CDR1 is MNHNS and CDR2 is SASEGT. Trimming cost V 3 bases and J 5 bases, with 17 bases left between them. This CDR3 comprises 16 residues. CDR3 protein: CASSDLGGRDNNEQFF. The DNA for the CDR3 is TGTGCCAGCAGTGATCTCGGCGGCAGGGATAACAATGAGCAGTTCTTC.

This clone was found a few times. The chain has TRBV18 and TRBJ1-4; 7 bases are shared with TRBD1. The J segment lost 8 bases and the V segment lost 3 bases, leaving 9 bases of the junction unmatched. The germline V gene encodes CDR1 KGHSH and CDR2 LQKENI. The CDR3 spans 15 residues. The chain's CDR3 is CASSPRTGVREKLFF. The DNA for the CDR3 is TGTGCCAGCTCACCCCGGACAGGTGTGAGAGAAAAACTGTTTTTT.

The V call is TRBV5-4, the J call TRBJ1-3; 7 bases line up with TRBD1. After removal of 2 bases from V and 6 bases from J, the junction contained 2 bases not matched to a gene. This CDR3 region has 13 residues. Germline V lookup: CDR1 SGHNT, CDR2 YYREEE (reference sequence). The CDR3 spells CASSLTGANTIYF. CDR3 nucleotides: TGTGCCAGCAGCTTAACAGGGGCAAACACCATATATTTT.

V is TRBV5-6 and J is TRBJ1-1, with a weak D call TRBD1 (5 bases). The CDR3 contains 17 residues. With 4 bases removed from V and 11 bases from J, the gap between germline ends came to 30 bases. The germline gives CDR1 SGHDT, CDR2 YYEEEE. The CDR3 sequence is CASSPLGPGSSKGWAFF. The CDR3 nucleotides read TGTGCCAGCAGCCCGCTTGGCCCAGGATCCTCGAAGGGGTGGGCTTTCTTT.